These 4 T cell receptor beta chains came from one sample sequenced in a study of T cell responses to AZD1222 COVID-19 vaccine. Sequencing used immunoSEQ multiplex PCR; TCRdb keeps in-frame clones, though not all of them. This table holds about 98,000 clones, 84% found once. The material was peripheral blood, obtained on day 0 of AZD1222 vaccination. The receptor set was obtained from an adult in good health.

The chain couples TRBV11-2 to TRBJ1-1; 11 bases map to TRBD1. In germline, CDR1 is SGHAT, CDR2 FQNNGV. Trimming removed 6 bases from V and 5 bases from J; junction bases left unmatched: 8. The CDR3 consists of 15 residues. Here the CDR3 DNA reads TGTGCCAGCAGTAACACAGGGACAGGGGGTACTGAAGCTTTCTTT. Its translation is CASSNTGTGGTEAFF.

J is TRBJ2-1 and V is TRBV29-1; 9 nucleotides agree with TRBD1. V was pared by 6 bases and J by 9 bases, with 6 bases of the junction left unmatched. The V gene's germline CDR1 is SQVTM and CDR2 ANQGSEA. CDR3 length: 12 amino acids. The CDR3, as DNA: TGCAGCGTCGAGACAGGGGGTGTTGAGCAGTTCTTC. It specifies CSVETGGVEQFF.

The chain links TRBV4-3 to TRBJ1-5; 10 nucleotides match TRBD1. Per the germline V gene, CDR1 is LGHNA and CDR2 is YSLEER. The CDR3 is 14 residues long. Germline trimming cut 4 bases from V and 11 bases from J; bases unmatched to any gene: 8. CDR3 in amino acids: CASSPDRGGRAQHF. The DNA of the CDR3 is TGCGCCAGCAGCCCGGACAGGGGGGGAAGGGCCCAGCATTTT.

This chain joins TRBV11-3 and TRBJ1-2, with 9 bases aligning to TRBD1. This CDR3 is 15 amino acids long. V lost 5 bases to trimming and J lost 4 bases; unmatched junction nucleotides: 8. Germline V lookup: CDR1 SGHNT, CDR2 YENEEA. CDR3 in DNA: TGTGCCAGCAGCGACACAGGGGGACAGGGCTATGGCTACACCTTC. Protein: CASSDTGGQGYGYTF.